What follows is one TCR beta chain and its context. Its antigen is not yet known. Per-base quality was not reported, and no clone a single base away is much larger than it. For sequencing of the TCRbeta CDR3 region, genomic DNA was extracted from the sorted cells. TCRbeta CDR3 regions were sequenced using the immunoSEQ Assay. TCRdb provides this immuneACCESS table in a form limited to in-frame rearrangements. Some clones are lacking; in checked studies, under half of them reflect an unresolved V gene, and why the rest are absent is not known. Present in this sample are under 55,000 clones, over 80% of which were seen just once. In total, the top ten clones hold about an eighth of the sample. The germline V gene specifies SGHRS as CDR1 and YFSETQ as CDR2. V is shortened by 2 bases, J by 0 bases, and the region joining them spans 21 bases. The CDR3 goes from the cysteine to the phenylalanine over 20 residues. The entry retains the CDR3 DNA only, 60 bases that are in frame from base 1.

The trial excluded patients who had a history of autoimmune disease or were on systemic immunosuppression. Peripheral blood for TCR sequencing was collected from all dose cohorts at baseline, on cycle 4 day 1, and on cycle 7 day 1. The samples were drawn from a first-in-human, open-label, multicenter phase I dose-escalation trial of ivuxolimab. The trial enrolled adults with locally advanced or metastatic head and neck squamous cell, hepatocellular, melanoma or renal cell carcinoma. CD4+ and CD8+ T cells were sorted separately from peripheral blood before TCR sequencing. The entry originates in a study of OX40 agonist ivuxolimab in advanced cancers. In the study overall: Ivuxolimab was a fully human IgG2 agonistic monoclonal antibody targeting the costimulatory receptor OX40 (CD134). Intravenous ivuxolimab was administered to patients every 2 weeks at six dose levels: 0.01, 0.1, 0.3, 1.5, 3 and 10 mg/kg. Of the approximately 50 dose-escalation patients, hepatocellular carcinoma was present in approximately 20, melanoma in around 15, renal cell carcinoma in 9 and head and neck cancer in 9. A male proportion of almost 85% and a mean age of approximately 61 years, ranging from roughly 23 to 85, were recorded for the dose-escalation cohort. Prior anti-PD-1, anti-PD-L1 or anti-CTLA-4 therapy was permitted, and 35% to 40% of dose-escalation patients had received checkpoint inhibitors. Partial responses occurred in three dose-escalation patients: two with cutaneous melanoma and one with hepatocellular carcinoma. Peripheral TCRbeta sequencing was intended to test whether TCR sequence diversity was altered and clonal T-cell expansion was caused by ivuxolimab. The paper covers the monotherapy dose-escalation part of the phase I ivuxolimab trial, which included N ≈ 54 patients. What the study reported, not specific to this receptor: In the 0.1-3.0 mg/kg groups, partial responders had among the lowest normalized peripheral clonal expansion, particularly in CD8+ T cells. At doses from 0.1 to 3.0 mg/kg, clonal expansion was seen in both CD4+ and CD8+ blood T cells between baseline and week 6. Low levels of normalized T-cell clonal expansion were also shown by some nonresponding patients. After ivuxolimab, more expanded clones were found on average in CD8+ T cells than in CD4+ T cells. Antigen specificity was not determined for the clonally expanded peripheral T cells.

In this chain, TRBV5-1 is recombined with TRBJ2-6; the D region possibly corresponds to TRBD1 (6 bases align). The sequence derives from an adult with an advanced solid tumor such as melanoma, head and neck, liver or kidney cancer. The sample in question was CD4+ or CD8+ T cells sorted from blood, obtained in a trial of the OX40 agonist ivuxolimab. In nucleotides, the sequence is TGCGCCAGCAGCTTCGAGTTCGCTGGGCCGGACAGCTCTGGGGCCAACGTCCTGACTTTC. This sequence encodes CASSFEFAGPDSSGANVLTF. The CDR3 plus the reference TRBV5-1 and TRBJ2-6 genes for the other parts give the full variable domain: KAGVTQTPRYLIKTRGQQVTLSCSPISGHRSVSWYQQTPGQGLQFLFEYFSETQRNKGNFPGRFSGRQFSNSRSEMNVSTLELGDSALYLCASSFEFAGPDSSGANVLTFGAGSRLTVL.